The entry that follows covers one T cell receptor (beta chain) sequence. The data are from a study of blood T cell repertoires in COVID-19. Background on the study: T cells, B-cell-depleted T cells, or PBMCs supplied cDNA or gDNA.

Assay used: immunoSEQ multiplex PCR; TCRdb lists only in-frame clones, some missing. The sample consists of about 140,000 clones, around four fifths of them appearing once. Germline CDR1 reads LGHDT; CDR2 reads YNNKEL (reference sequence). The CDR3 has 16 amino acids. The V and J ends lost 0 bases and 6 bases respectively, with 17 bases between them. This TCR was sampled from a woman aged 40-49 years who had recovered from COVID-19. Sequences were obtained from PBMCs or T cells enriched from blood (not recorded which). This chain uses TRBV3-1 (or the pseudogene TRBV3-2) with TRBJ1-2, with a tentative D call TRBD1 (5 bases). The CDR3 protein is CASSQDFVQGGHGYTF. The CDR3 DNA reads as TGTGCCAGCAGCCAAGATTTTGTTCAGGGAGGGCATGGCTACACCTTC.